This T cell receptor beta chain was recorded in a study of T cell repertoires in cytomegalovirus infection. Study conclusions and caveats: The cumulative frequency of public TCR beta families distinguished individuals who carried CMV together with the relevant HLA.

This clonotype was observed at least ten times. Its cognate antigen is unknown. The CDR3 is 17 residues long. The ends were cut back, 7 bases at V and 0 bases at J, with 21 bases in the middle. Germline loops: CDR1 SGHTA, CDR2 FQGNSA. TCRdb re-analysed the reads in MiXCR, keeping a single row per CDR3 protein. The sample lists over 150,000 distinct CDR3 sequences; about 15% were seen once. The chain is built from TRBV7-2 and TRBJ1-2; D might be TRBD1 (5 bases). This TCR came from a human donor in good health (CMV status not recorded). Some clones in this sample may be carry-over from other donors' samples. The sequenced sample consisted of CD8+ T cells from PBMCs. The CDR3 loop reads CASTFRGGLTTNYGYTF. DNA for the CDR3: TGTGCCAGCACCTTCCGGGGGGGGTTAACCACTAACTATGGCTACACCTTC.